Below are 14 T cell receptor beta chains sequenced from a single sample in a study of response to subunit inactivated influenza vaccine. A single record per CDR3 protein comes from TCRdb applying MiXCR to the RT-PCR reads. The sample lists hundreds of thousands of distinct CDR3 sequences, approximately 15% seen once, with around 10% in the top ten. Sample: PBMCs from blood, taken 11 to 12 days after vaccination. The receptor set was obtained from a man aged 50 to 60 who received an inactivated influenza vaccine.

The chain combines TRBV20-1 with TRBJ2-3, with 7 positions matching TRBD2. Germline V CDR1 and CDR2: DFQATT, SNEGSKA (reference sequence). CDR3 length equals 14 residues. V shed 6 bases, J shed 0 bases, and the junction held 6 bases outside the gene matches. Here the CDR3 DNA reads TGCAGTGCCAAGCGGGGAGCTAGCACAGATACGCAGTATTTT. It translates to CSAKRGASTDTQYF.

The V call is TRBV20-1, the J call TRBJ2-1; D gene ambiguous. Trimming pared 5 bases from V and 0 bases from J, leaving 11 bases between. The germline gives CDR1 DFQATT, CDR2 SNEGSKA (reference sequence). The CDR3 has 14 amino acids. The CDR3 reads CSAPNLRSYNEQFF. CDR3 nucleotide sequence: TGCAGTGCTCCTAACTTGCGCTCCTACAATGAGCAGTTCTTC.

In its sample, this clonotype was seen a few times. The chain is built from TRBV28 and TRBJ2-3; D remains unclear. The germline V gene encodes CDR1 MDHEN and CDR2 SYDVKM. Trimming cost V 1 base and J 11 bases, with 16 bases left between them. The CDR3 contains 14 residues. The CDR3 loop reads CASSLFRPQSGQYF. The CDR3 DNA is TGTGCCAGCAGTTTATTCCGGCCACAGAGTGGGCAGTATTTT.

This chain joins TRBV12-3 or TRBV12-4 and TRBJ2-5, with a possible D match to TRBD1 (6 bases). CDR3 length: 14 amino acids. Trimming took off 8 bases at V and 2 bases at J, with 15 bases between the two ends. CDR3 in amino acids: CASGPSTGQETQYF. DNA of the CDR3: TGTGCCAGCGGTCCATCGACAGGTCAAGAGACCCAGTACTTC.

The chain links TRBV6-2 or TRBV6-3 to TRBJ2-7; 7 nucleotides agree with TRBD2. Looked up from germline, CDR1 is MNHEY and CDR2 is SVGEGT. The CDR3 contains 15 residues. With V trimmed by 2 bases and J by 0 bases, 4 bases remained unmatched. CDR3 in amino acids: CASSYPGLSSYEQYF. The CDR3 DNA reads as TGTGCCAGCAGTTACCCGGGACTAAGCTCCTACGAGCAGTACTTC.

J is TRBJ1-2 and V is TRBV7-2; D remains ambiguous. V was trimmed by 2 bases and J by 0 bases, leaving 7 bases between them. Germline CDR1 SGHTA, CDR2 FQGNSA. The CDR3 totals 14 residues. The CDR3 protein is CASSLRVSNYGYTF. CDR3 nucleotide sequence: TGTGCCAGCAGCTTACGGGTTTCTAACTATGGCTACACCTTC.

This rearrangement joins TRBV20-1 to TRBJ1-5; TRBD1 matches at 9 bases. The J segment lost 9 bases and the V segment lost 5 bases, leaving 5 bases of the junction unmatched. CDR3 size: 12 residues. In germline, CDR1 is DFQATT, CDR2 SNEGSKA (reference sequence). Written as DNA, the CDR3 is TGCAGTGCTGGGACAGGGAAACGGCCCCAGCATTTT. The encoded protein is CSAGTGKRPQHF.

The chain joins TRBV5-1 to TRBJ2-3, with TRBD2 matching 13 bases. The CDR3 sequence is 16 residues long. Germline V lookup: CDR1 SGHRS, CDR2 YFSETQ. Trimming removed 4 bases from V and 6 bases from J; junction bases left unmatched: 8. The CDR3 protein is CASSTGLAGISDTQYF. In DNA, the CDR3 is TGCGCCAGCAGCACGGGACTAGCGGGGATCTCGGATACGCAGTATTTT.

The genes are TRBV7-8 and TRBJ2-1, with a tentative D call TRBD2 (5 bases). The CDR3 has 15 amino acids. The germline gives CDR1 SGHVS, CDR2 FQNEAQ. V was clipped by 5 bases and J by 0 bases, with 11 bases between them. This chain's CDR3 is CASSAVSGSYNEQFF. DNA of the CDR3: TGTGCCAGCAGCGCAGTCAGCGGCTCCTACAATGAGCAGTTCTTC.

This chain connects TRBV4-2 to TRBJ2-1; D is unresolved. Germline-derived CDR1 and CDR2 are LGHNA and YNFKEQ. CDR3 length: 16 residues. Trimming removed 4 bases at V and 1 base at J, with 14 bases between. The CDR3 sequence: CASSRATVVSYNEQFF. In DNA, the CDR3 is TGTGCCAGCAGCCGAGCGACCGTAGTATCCTACAATGAGCAGTTCTTC.

The chain has TRBV29-1 and TRBJ1-5; D is unclear. This CDR3 has 11 residues. Germline V gene sequence: CDR1 SQVTM, CDR2 ANQGSEA. V was clipped by 6 bases and J by 6 bases, with 9 bases between them. Written as DNA, the CDR3 is TGCAGCGTGGACCATCTTCAGCCCCAGCATTTT. Amino acids: CSVDHLQPQHF.

This clonotype was counted between two and nine times. The chain employs TRBV11-1 and TRBJ2-7; D may correspond to TRBD1 or TRBD2 (5 bases each). This CDR3 comprises 14 residues. Deletions cut 4 bases from V and 2 bases from J, with 12 bases between. Germline lookup yields CDR1 SGHAT and CDR2 FQDESV (reference sequence). The CDR3 DNA reads as TGTGCCAGCAGCTCCCACTGGGGGACCTACGAGCAGTACTTC. Translating it yields CASSSHWGTYEQYF.

This clonotype appeared a few times. The V gene is TRBV3-1, the J gene TRBJ2-7; maybe TRBD2 (5 bases). There are 14 residues in the CDR3. Trimming took 3 bases from V and 6 from J, leaving 15 bases between them. Germline V gene sequence: CDR1 LGHDT, CDR2 YNNKEL (reference sequence). This chain's CDR3 is CASSQDQRVSEQYF. CDR3 nucleotide sequence: TGTGCCAGCAGCCAGGACCAGAGGGTATCCGAGCAGTACTTC.

V is TRBV6-2 or TRBV6-3 and J is TRBJ2-7; TRBD1 agrees at 7 bases. Germline loops: CDR1 MNHEY, CDR2 SVGEGT. Losses at the gene ends were 7 bases for V and 3 bases for J; bases not matched to a gene: 9. This CDR3 has 14 residues. CDR3 nucleotide sequence: TGTGCCAGCAAACGACAGGGAAAACTCTACGAGCAGTACTTC. This gives the protein CASKRQGKLYEQYF.